This T cell receptor (beta chain) was observed in a study of cytomegalovirus exposure and HLA in healthy donors (TCRdb year 2017). For context, the study as a whole: An earlier analysis of approximately 640 of the donors reported 250 to 350 Gb of sequence data and 117 million unique TCR beta sequences from 150 million to 200 million T cells. About 320 gigabases of sequencing data and 70 million to 85 million unique TCR sequences were included in an early release covering roughly 600 HLA-typed donors. Of the 398 genotyped donors, about 80% fell in the genetic ancestry cluster associated with self-reported Caucasian donors. The study was designed to test whether signatures of past pathogen exposure could be identified by cataloging public T cell receptors. The study profiled the T cell repertoires of some 610 subjects by immunosequencing and related them to cytomegalovirus serostatus. In addition to the first cohort of roughly 670 subjects, a separate validation cohort of 100 to 150 different subjects was used. High-throughput TCR immunosequencing, statistical association of individual TCRs with disease status, and machine learning were combined to predict cytomegalovirus infection status. A later analysis re-examined previously published TCR beta repertoires from 600 to 700 donors and added high-resolution HLA genotyping to investigate patterns of TCR occurrence. In the later analysis, no new phenotypic data were used to find candidate immune exposures; instead, reliance was placed on TCR beta sequences and their occurrence across donors. In an earlier analysis of several hundred of the donors, high-throughput TCR beta sequencing was used to judge whether each TCR beta V gene segment behaved as functional or pseudogenic. Alongside the repertoire data, information on donor age, sex, ethnicity and CMV serostatus was compiled. A later genetic analysis used genome-wide SNP genotypes for about 65% of the roughly 670 donors, treating that subset as a discovery cohort. All discovery cohort repertoires had been generated on a single sequencing platform. Class I and class II HLA loci were covered by the typing at four-digit resolution. The number of donors typed differed by locus, with about 629-630 for A, B, C, DRB1 and DQB1, more than 500 for DQA1, 600 to 610 for DPA1, and around 430 for DPB1. Several DR-DQ haplotypes were handled as single units for association and clustering because linkage in the cohort was strong. Among 300 to 450 genotyped donors of the cohort, an average of roughly 240,000 unique TCR beta nucleotide sequences were sequenced per donor, around 20% of them non-productive. Results the study describes overall, beyond this receptor: In a later analysis, most CMV-associated TCR beta chains were found to appear HLA-restricted, with HLA associations seemingly driven largely by CMV exposure. In a later genetic analysis, a missense DCLRE1C variant was associated with V-gene and J-gene trimming of TCR beta chains, and the association was replicated in an independent cohort. A few of the identified cytomegalovirus-associated TCR beta chains were confirmed in vitro to be specific for cytomegalovirus antigens. Presence/absence analyses assumed roughly uniform sequencing depth across donors, an assumption that may not hold. In this cohort, only TCR beta chains were sequenced, and detectable features were limited by the absence of alpha or paired-chain data. In the study, about 150 TCR beta chains were listed as associated with cytomegalovirus. Broadly in line with IMGT annotations, most TCR beta V segments showed up in productive rearrangements about 87% or about 30% of the time in an earlier analysis of around 550 of the donors. For the cohort, immune exposure information was limited to CMV serostatus. HLA typing was unavailable for some donors at each locus, so association tests used only the typed subset. A later analysis found that TCR association rates varied across HLA loci, with DRB1 alleles showing the most associated TCRs and HLA-C alleles the fewest. In a later analysis, HLA-associated TCR beta chains showed more clonal expansion and lower generation probabilities than non-associated chains that were equally common. A cluster of highly shared sequence variants was judged likely to represent a technical artifact of the sequencing pipeline. Because the 87-base-pair reads could not distinguish some IMGT-functional V segments, including TRBV6-2 and TRBV6-3, those segments were excluded. Linkage disequilibrium might explain the correlated functional status among segregating V segments, but an unknown experimental factor could not be ruled out. Over 15 rarely observed V segments, including chromosome 9 orphons, were excluded from the earlier analysis of a few hundred of the donors because counts were too low. The classifier was reported to diagnose cytomegalovirus status with high specificity and sensitivity in both the original cohort and the validation cohort. In a later analysis, several top co-occurrence clusters were reported to appear linked to parvovirus B19, influenza, CMV and Epstein-Barr virus. A further reported finding was that TCR beta sequences accurately predicted the HLA-A and HLA-B alleles for most subjects in the first cohort. The authors suggested that the approach could potentially be generalized to other disease states and immunological phenotypes. Compared with the roughly 670-donor mean, donors in an Asian-associated ancestry cluster had fewer N-insertions in productive TCRs, according to a later genetic analysis. Specific HLA alleles were associated with more than 15,000 TCR beta sequences at a false discovery rate of 0.05 in a later analysis. Most TCR sequences were seen in very few donors, while some public TCRs were found in many individuals. When HLA alleles, especially DR and DQ, strongly co-occurred, attributing TCR associations to individual alleles was difficult.

The cohort comprised some 730 healthy bone marrow donors. Cohort members were all nominally healthy when sampled, although unrecorded immune exposures were likely present. The donor was CMV seronegative and belonged to the group of around 350 seronegative cohort members. A peripheral blood sample was collected from each donor, and TCR beta sequencing was performed on peripheral blood mononuclear cells. The Qiagen DNeasy Blood Extraction Kit was used to extract genomic DNA from the blood cell samples. Libraries were made using the immunoSEQ multiplex PCR assay. A mixture of 60 forward primers for TCR Vbeta segments and 13 reverse primers for TCR Jbeta segments was used in the multiplex PCR. The CDR3 region of rearranged TCR beta genes was amplified from genomic DNA with a multiplex PCR assay. Amplified TCR beta libraries were sequenced as 87-base-pair reads on the Illumina HiSeq System. In the paper's pipeline: A later analysis tallied 70 million to 100 million unique TCR beta chains across the 666 repertoires, and approximately 12 million of those chains were shared by two or more donors. To remove PCR and sequencing errors, raw reads were error-corrected and collapsed into unique sequences using a nearest-neighbor algorithm that merged closely related sequences. Alignment of CDR3 sequences to IMGT reference sequences was used to assign V, D and J gene segments. Each retained sequence needed at least a six-nucleotide match to both a V gene segment and a J gene segment. Rearrangements were classified as productive when the CDR3 lacked stop codons and remained in frame with V and J, and all other rearrangements were classified as non-productive. CDR3 was defined by IMGT convention, running from the second conserved V-encoded cysteine to the conserved J-encoded phenylalanine. The earlier analysis of fewer than 750 of the donors excluded sequences that lacked an unambiguous match to a single V gene segment. An earlier analysis of a few hundred of the donors classified V segments as functional when productive rearrangements were above 56.7% and as segregating when the standard deviation between donors was above 5%. A statistical classification framework was developed to diagnose cytomegalovirus status using the catalog of TCR beta chain sequences. In a later analysis, V and J genes were assigned by comparing TCR nucleotide sequences against IMGT/GENE-DB human TR gene sequences. In a later analysis, CDR3 sequences and most-parsimonious VDJ recombination scenarios were assigned using the TCRdist pipeline. In a later analysis, each TCR beta chain was defined by its CDR3 amino acid sequence together with its V-gene family, and reads lacking a unique V-gene family were excluded. To address suspected cross-contamination and a sequencing artifact, a later analysis removed several hundred highly shared, low-generation-probability nucleotide sequences. For each public chain, a later analysis derived a clonal expansion index from normalized ranks of inferred template counts within each repertoire. In a later analysis, generation probabilities were computed with a VDJ recombination model fitted to out-of-frame rearrangements, and the resulting probabilities were checked against IGoR. In a later analysis, TCR-TCR, TCR-HLA and TCR-CMV co-occurrence was scored with hypergeometric tests, and a repertoire-size bias correction was applied to TCR pairs. To estimate false discovery rates, a later analysis permuted the HLA or CMV assignments 20 times. In a later analysis, co-occurring TCRs were grouped with DBSCAN, and TCRdist sequence similarity was added when clustering was performed within HLA-allele-positive subsets. For co-occurrence clustering, repertoires with fewer than 30,000 or more than 120,000 public chains were excluded, along with roughly 5 repertoires with anomalous nucleotide sharing. The clones in this table, taken by TCRdb from immuneACCESS, are in-frame only. Not every clone is retained; where verified, under half of the shortfall comes from an unresolved V gene, and the cause of the rest is unknown. That table supplies the V and J calls and clone size; D and trimming were determined from the DNA. Recorded for this sample are fewer than 150,000 clones; approximately 77% of them occurred a single time. 2% to 2.5% of the sample belongs to the ten largest clones.

This clone has just a few counts. Its antigen is still unknown. Qualities for individual bases were not recorded, and no much larger clone is one base off. V sheds 6 bases and J sheds 0 bases, leaving 18 bases between their ends. The germline V gene provides CDR1 MDHEN and CDR2 SYDVKM. The CDR3 starts with the cysteine, ends with the phenylalanine, and has 16 residues. Here the CDR3 DNA is all that survives: 48 bases in frame from base 1. The chain is encoded by TRBV28 joined to TRBJ2-7; the D segment could be TRBD1, given 6 matching bases. The source of this sequence is a man in his thirties or forties in good health and CMV-seronegative. The sample taken for sequencing was PBMCs. The CDR3 loop reads CASSPLRDTDSYEQYF. The DNA is as follows: TGTGCCAGCAGCCCGTTGAGGGACACCGACTCCTACGAGCAGTACTTC.